This paragraph covers one T cell receptor (beta chain) sequence. Its specificity is unknown. Trimming left V 4 bases short and J 7 bases short, with 11 bases between. CDR1 and CDR2 from the germline V gene are MGHDK and SYGVNS. This CDR3 has 13 residues. The data were taken from a study of cytomegalovirus exposure and HLA in healthy donors. Study-wide results and limits: The authors enumerated 150 to 200 TCR beta chains as linked to cytomegalovirus.

The PCR contained 60 Vbeta and 13 Jbeta primers. The table came from immunoSEQ multiplex PCR; TCRdb's copy has only in-frame clones and leaves some out. The table has about 180,000 clones, under 80% seen once. The chain joins TRBV25-1 to TRBJ1-5; D call uncertain. Specimen: PBMCs. The source of this sequence is a human donor in good health. CDR3 DNA sequence: TGTGCCAGCAGTGGAGGGTTAGGGCAGCCCCAGCATTTT. Translation gives CASSGGLGQPQHF.